This TCR beta chain was obtained from a study of patients and donors after allogeneic stem cell transplantation. This clonotype was found a few times. This CDR3 comprises 14 residues. Trimming cost V 2 bases and J 11 bases, with 16 bases left between them. Germline V gene sequence: CDR1 SGHAT, CDR2 FQNNGV. TCRdb analysed the RT-PCR reads with MiXCR anew, one entry per CDR3 protein. The sample lists about a million distinct CDR3 sequences, approximately 19% occurring once. What was sequenced was blood, either unsorted or a sorted T cell fraction (not recorded which). The chain is built from TRBV11-2 and TRBJ1-5; perhaps TRBD1 as D (5 bases). The sequence derives from a human donor who was either an allogeneic HSCT recipient or a stem cell or donor lymphocyte infusion donor (not recorded which). It is not recorded whose cells these are; they may come from a transplant donor. DNA of the CDR3: TGTGCCAGCAGCTTAAGGAACACCGGGGGGGCCCAGCATTTT. The encoded protein is CASSLRNTGGAQHF.